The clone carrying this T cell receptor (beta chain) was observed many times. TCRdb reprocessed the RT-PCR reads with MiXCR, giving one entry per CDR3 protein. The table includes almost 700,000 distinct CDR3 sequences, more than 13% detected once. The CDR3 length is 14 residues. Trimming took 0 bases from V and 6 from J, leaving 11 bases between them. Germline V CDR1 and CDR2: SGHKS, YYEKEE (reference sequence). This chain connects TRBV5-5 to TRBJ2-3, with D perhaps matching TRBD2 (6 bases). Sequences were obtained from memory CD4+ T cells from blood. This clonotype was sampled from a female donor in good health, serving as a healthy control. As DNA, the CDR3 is TGTGCCAGCAGCTTGGTATCTAGCGCTGATACGCAGTATTTT. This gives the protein CASSLVSSADTQYF.